The 28 T cell receptor beta chains below all came from one sample that was sequenced in a study of OX40 agonist ivuxolimab in advanced cancers. Libraries were prepared through the immunoSEQ multiplex PCR assay. Imported from immuneACCESS, the table was reduced by TCRdb to in-frame sequences with V and J called. These copies leave out some clones; in studies compared against another copy, an unresolved V gene accounts for under half, and the cause of the remainder is not known. This sample holds 82,000 or so clones; more than 90% were observed only once. The ten biggest clones cover about 0.6% of the sample. This material consisted of CD4+ or CD8+ T cells sorted from blood, taken in a trial of the OX40 agonist ivuxolimab. The source of these receptors is an adult with an advanced solid tumor such as melanoma, head and neck, liver or kidney cancer.

The rearrangement joins TRBV10-2 to TRBJ2-1; 13 nucleotides align to TRBD2. CDR1 and CDR2 (germline): WSHSY, SAAADI. The trim removed 6 bases at V and 9 bases at J, leaving 5 bases unmatched. There are 14 residues in the CDR3. The DNA of the CDR3 is TGCGCCAGCAGAGGACTAGCGGGAGCGAGTGAGCAGTTCTTC. This sequence encodes CASRGLAGASEQFF.

The chain uses TRBV5-4 and TRBJ2-5; TRBD2 agrees at 13 bases. V shed 7 bases and J 5 bases; nucleotides not matched to a gene: 8. CDR1 and CDR2 (germline): SGHNT, YYREEE (reference sequence). The CDR3 runs 15 residues. CDR3 coding DNA: TGTGCCAGCGGCGGGACTAGCGGGGCCCGGGAGACCCAGTACTTC. This translates into CASGGTSGARETQYF.

The chain has TRBV5-1 and TRBJ2-5; D unresolved. This CDR3 region has 12 residues. The V end lost 0 bases, the J end lost 4 bases, and 4 bases lay between the germline ends. Germline V gene lookup returns CDR1 SGHRS and CDR2 YFSETQ. CDR3 in DNA: TGCGCCAGCAGCTTGGAGGCAGAGACCCAGTACTTC. It translates to CASSLEAETQYF.

To note about this clone: This sample also contains other DNA sequences that code for the same CDR3. The chain recombines TRBV18 with TRBJ2-3; 9 bases line up with TRBD2. This CDR3 contains 15 residues. Germline V gene data show CDR1 as KGHSH and CDR2 as LQKENI. After removal of 3 bases from V and 2 bases from J, the junction contained 3 bases not matched to a gene. CDR3 region: CASSPGTSSTDTQYF. As DNA, the CDR3 is TGTGCCAGCTCACCCGGGACTAGCTCCACAGATACGCAGTATTTT.

This chain links TRBV6-5 with TRBJ1-2; D is uncertain. The germline V gene has CDR1 MNHEY and CDR2 SVGAGI. This CDR3 contains 11 residues. The V end was cut by 6 bases, the J end by 4 bases, with 6 bases between. The CDR3 spells CASRTRYGYTF. As DNA, the CDR3 is TGTGCCAGCAGAACCCGCTATGGCTACACCTTC.

The chain uses TRBV27 and TRBJ1-2, with D tentatively TRBD1 (5 bases). Trimming cost V 3 bases and J 0 bases, with 17 bases left between them. CDR3 length equals 17 residues. Germline CDR1 reads MNHEY; CDR2 reads SMNVEV (reference sequence). The CDR3 DNA is TGTGCCAGCAGTTTGAGCCCGAGAACGACAGCTAACTATGGCTACACCTTC. As protein: CASSLSPRTTANYGYTF.

The chain is built from TRBV6-5 and TRBJ1-1; 10 bases are a match to TRBD1. CDR1 and CDR2 from the germline V gene are MNHEY and SVGAGI. V dropped 5 bases and J dropped 6; count of bases not matched to a gene: 9. The CDR3 length is 15 residues. In DNA form, the CDR3 reads TGTGCCAGCAGTGCCGAGGGACAGGGGTCCCCTGAAGCTTTCTTT. Amino acids: CASSAEGQGSPEAFF.

The V gene is TRBV5-1, the J gene TRBJ1-2, with 12 bases aligning to TRBD1. CDR3 size: 16 residues. Germline assignment: CDR1 SGHRS and CDR2 YFSETQ. The junction had 7 bases not matched to a gene; V was cut back by 4 bases and J by 3 bases. CDR3 nucleotide sequence: TGCGCCAGCAGCCCCGGGACAGGGGGCGAATACTATGGCTACACCTTC. It yields the protein CASSPGTGGEYYGYTF.

The rearrangement joins TRBV7-9 to TRBJ2-1; possibly TRBD2 for D (5 bases). V lost 0 bases to trimming and J lost 10 bases, with 10 bases between them. This CDR3 is 13 amino acids long. Per germline, CDR1 SEHNR and CDR2 FQNEAQ (reference sequence). CDR3 region: CASSLAQRGEQFF. CDR3 DNA: TGTGCCAGCAGCTTAGCGCAACGGGGAGAGCAGTTCTTC.

The chain couples TRBV5-4 to TRBJ1-5; 8 positions match TRBD1. CDR3 size: 16 residues. CDR1 and CDR2 from the germline V gene are SGHNT and YYREEE (reference sequence). Unmatched junction bases numbered 6, after V lost 1 base and J lost 3 bases. CDR3 sequence (DNA): TGTGCCAGCAGCTTGTCCCCAGGGGGCATCAATCAGCCCCAGCATTTT. The encoded protein is CASSLSPGGINQPQHF.

The chain has TRBV7-2 and TRBJ1-6; a possible D gene is TRBD1 (5 bases). From germline, CDR1 is SGHTA and CDR2 FQGNSA. V lost 1 base and J 7 bases, leaving 11 bases between the germline ends. This CDR3 is built from 15 residues. The CDR3 reads CASSLVFGGNSPLHF. DNA of the CDR3: TGTGCCAGCAGCTTAGTATTCGGGGGAAATTCACCCCTCCACTTT.

The J gene is TRBJ1-1, the V gene TRBV30; unclear D gene. Trimming left V 8 bases short and J 2 bases short, with 21 bases between. This CDR3 spans 15 amino acids. The V gene's germline CDR1 is GTSNPN and CDR2 SVGIG (reference sequence). CDR3 protein: CAARVVAALNTEAFF. As DNA, the CDR3 is TGTGCCGCCCGAGTGGTGGCCGCCCTAAACACTGAAGCTTTCTTT.

The genes are TRBV5-1 and TRBJ2-7, with TRBD1 as a possible D gene (5 bases). Germline CDR1 SGHRS, CDR2 YFSETQ. The CDR3 consists of 15 residues. Trimming took 0 bases from V and 2 from J, leaving 12 bases between them. The CDR3 DNA is TGCGCCAGCAGCTTGGCCTCAACAGGAACCTACGAGCAGTACTTC. It specifies CASSLASTGTYEQYF. The entire variable domain, with the rest obtained from reference TRBV5-1 and TRBJ2-7, is as follows: KAGVTQTPRYLIKTRGQQVTLSCSPISGHRSVSWYQQTPGQGLQFLFEYFSETQRNKGNFPGRFSGRQFSNSRSEMNVSTLELGDSALYLCASSLASTGTYEQYFGPGTRLTVT.

This clone has more than one count but fewer than ten. J is TRBJ2-7 and V is TRBV7-9, with a possible D match to TRBD1 (5 bases). This CDR3 has 13 amino acids. V was shortened by 0 bases and J by 3 bases, with 6 bases between the two germline ends. Germline V lookup: CDR1 SEHNR, CDR2 FQNEAQ (reference sequence). The chain's CDR3 is CASSLAGDYEQYF. As DNA, the CDR3 is TGTGCCAGCAGCTTAGCAGGGGACTACGAGCAGTACTTC.

V and J are TRBV7-9 and TRBJ2-5; possible D gene TRBD2, 6 bases. Trimming left V 11 bases short and J 0 bases short, with 13 bases between. Germline V gene lookup returns CDR1 SEHNR and CDR2 FQNEAQ (reference sequence). CDR3 length equals 13 residues. Here the CDR3 DNA reads TGTGCCGGAGTTGGAGGGTACCAAGAGACCCAGTACTTC. The encoded protein is CAGVGGYQETQYF.

The chain employs TRBV11-2 and TRBJ2-7; 8 positions agree with TRBD1. In germline, CDR1 is SGHAT, CDR2 FQNNGV. V gave up 0 bases and J gave up 1 base; unmatched junction bases: 8. The length of the CDR3 is 17 residues. The CDR3 protein is CASSLDRGTGVSYEQYF. In DNA, the CDR3 is TGTGCCAGCAGCTTAGATCGGGGGACAGGAGTTTCCTACGAGCAGTACTTC.

This clone was detected once. V gene TRBV5-4 combines with J gene TRBJ2-7; D unresolved. V lost 0 bases and J 4 bases, leaving 8 bases between the germline ends. From germline, CDR1 is SGHNT and CDR2 YYREEE (reference sequence). The length of the CDR3 is 13 residues. The CDR3 loop reads CASSLAGTYEQYF. Written as DNA, the CDR3 is TGTGCCAGCAGCTTGGCGGGTACTTACGAGCAGTACTTC.

The V gene is TRBV6-1, the J gene TRBJ1-3, with 7 nucleotides matching TRBD1. Germline trimming cut 9 bases from V and 2 bases from J; bases unmatched to any gene: 4. Per the germline V gene, CDR1 is MNHNS and CDR2 is SASEGT. The CDR3 covers 13 residues. DNA for the CDR3: TGTGCCAGTAAAACAGGGGCTGGAAACACCATATATTTT. It codes for CASKTGAGNTIYF.

This chain uses TRBV7-6 with TRBJ2-2; perhaps D is TRBD1 or TRBD2 (6 bases each). This CDR3 spans 18 amino acids. Germline CDR1 reads SGHVS; CDR2 reads FNYEAQ. V was pared by 0 bases and J by 2 bases, with 16 bases between. The CDR3 DNA reads TGTGCCAGCAGCTTAGCGGGGGGCAGGGGCCCAAACACCGGGGAGCTGTTTTTT. Residues: CASSLAGGRGPNTGELFF.

J is TRBJ2-7 and V is TRBV19; no definite D call. The V end lost 3 bases, the J end lost 0 bases, and 12 bases lay between the germline ends. The germline V gene has CDR1 LNHDA and CDR2 SQIVND (reference sequence). The CDR3 contains 15 residues. The CDR3 reads CASSMVGQSSYEQYF. Here the CDR3 DNA reads TGTGCCAGTAGTATGGTTGGCCAGAGCTCCTACGAGCAGTACTTC.

This clone has a handful of counts. The chain links TRBV19 to TRBJ2-7, with D possibly TRBD1 on 6 matching bases. Trimming left V 5 bases short and J 4 bases short, with 15 bases between. The CDR3 runs 14 residues. Germline CDR1 is LNHDA and CDR2 is SQIVND (reference sequence). This CDR3 is CASSPQGGWYEQYF. The CDR3 nucleotides read TGTGCCAGTAGTCCCCAAGGGGGATGGTACGAGCAGTACTTC. Supplemented by reference TRBV19 and TRBJ2-7, the full variable domain reads DGGITQSPKYLFRKEGQNVTLSCEQNLNHDAMYWYRQDPGQGLRLIYYSQIVNDFQKGDIAEGYSVSREKKESFPLTVTSAQKNPTAFYLCASSPQGGWYEQYFGPGTRLTVT.

CDR3: CAWSPRAFF. In DNA, the CDR3 is TGTGCCTGGAGTCCACGAGCTTTCTTT. This rearrangement joins TRBV30 to TRBJ1-1; D remains ambiguous. V lost 2 bases and J 10 bases, leaving 5 bases between the germline ends. Germline values: CDR1 GTSNPN, CDR2 SVGIG (reference sequence). The CDR3 is made up of 9 amino acids.

The chain joins TRBV9 to TRBJ2-2, with 10 bases identical to TRBD2. This CDR3 comprises 14 residues. Germline assignment: CDR1 SGDLS and CDR2 YYNGEE. V lost 1 base, J lost 6 bases, and 0 bases stayed unmatched. The CDR3 loop reads CASSVSGRAGELFF. The CDR3 nucleotides read TGTGCCAGCAGCGTAAGCGGGAGGGCCGGGGAGCTGTTTTTT.

This chain links TRBV18 with TRBJ2-5; the D is unclear. This CDR3 has 14 residues. V lost 1 base and J 5 bases, leaving 11 bases between the germline ends. In germline, CDR1 is KGHSH, CDR2 LQKENI. CDR3 nucleotide sequence: TGTGCCAGCTCACCACAAGGGTGGTGGGAGACCCAGTACTTC. Translating gives CASSPQGWWETQYF.

The rearrangement links TRBV19 to TRBJ2-3; no definite D call. The CDR3 has 14 amino acids. Germline lookup yields CDR1 LNHDA and CDR2 SQIVND (reference sequence). With 4 bases removed from V and 4 bases from J, the gap between germline ends came to 12 bases. The CDR3 protein is CASSNLIPPDTQYF. Here the CDR3 DNA reads TGTGCCAGTAGTAACTTGATCCCCCCAGATACGCAGTATTTT.

This rearrangement joins TRBV4-1 to TRBJ2-7; D is possibly TRBD1 (6 bases). The CDR3 has 17 amino acids. Trimming stripped 0 bases from V and 2 bases from J, with 17 bases between. CDR1 MGHRA and CDR2 YSYEKL come from the germline V gene. Here the CDR3 DNA reads TGCGCCAGCAGCCAAGAACAGGGCGTGTCCCCCACCTACGAGCAGTACTTC. It specifies CASSQEQGVSPTYEQYF.

The rearrangement links TRBV29-1 to TRBJ2-1; a weak D match, TRBD1 (7 bases). Trimming cost V 1 base and J 9 bases, with 19 bases left between them. Germline assignment: CDR1 SQVTM and CDR2 ANQGSEA. The CDR3 runs to 15 residues. CDR3 nucleotides: TGCAGCGTTGAAGTAGGCGGCCGGCAGGGGGGTGAGCAGTTCTTC. Residues: CSVEVGGRQGGEQFF.

J is TRBJ2-7 and V is TRBV5-6, with D possibly TRBD1 on 5 matching bases. The V end lost 0 bases, the J end lost 2 bases, and 9 bases lay between the germline ends. This CDR3 is built from 14 residues. Germline loops: CDR1 SGHDT, CDR2 YYEEEE. The CDR3 bases are TGTGCCAGCAGCTTGGCGGACACAACCTACGAGCAGTACTTC. Its translation: CASSLADTTYEQYF.